This T cell receptor (beta chain) was documented in a study of blood T cells in healthy people across ages. Germline V gene lookup returns CDR1 DFQATT and CDR2 SNEGSKA (reference sequence). The CDR3 runs 16 residues. Trimming left V 0 bases short and J 2 bases short, with 13 bases between. This clonotype has at least ten counts. Primers used in a second PCR of roughly 6 to 11 cycles were a sample-barcoded 5' primer and a J-beta primer mix. TCRdb re-called the 5' RACE reads with MiXCR, one entry per CDR3 protein. Altogether 850,000 or so distinct CDR3 sequences are present, more than 25% being singletons, with the ten largest covering around 15%.

The specimen was blood. This TCR was sampled from a woman older than 75 in good health. The chain is built from TRBV20-1 and TRBJ2-2; D could derive from TRBD1 or TRBD2 (5 bases each). CDR3 region: CSARDPGRGNTGELFF. CDR3 coding DNA: TGCAGTGCTAGAGATCCGGGAAGGGGAAACACCGGGGAGCTGTTTTTT.